A selection of T cell receptor beta chains follows, all from one sample in a study of T cell repertoires in cytomegalovirus infection. TCRdb reanalysed the reads using MiXCR and keeps one entry per CDR3 protein. Seen here are about 480,000 distinct CDR3 sequences, 30% to 40% observed once, and the top ten hold under 20%. Their antigens are not known. This specimen was cultured PBMCs, taken from culture after CMV antigen stimulation. The receptors shown here come from a human donor in good health (CMV status not recorded). Some clones in this sample may be carry-over from other donors' samples. CDR3s include the opening cysteine and the closing phenylalanine or tryptophan. A D gene is named only where the DNA matches it firmly. Clone sizes are given selectively: once, few, many, or a class where the clone is expanded.

v_call	cdr3_length	clone_size	d_call	j_call	cdr3_nt	cdr3_aa
TRBV5-1	12	.	.	TRBJ2-1	TGCGCCAGCAGCTTTGCCGGGGGTGAGCAGTTCTTC	CASSFAGGEQFF
TRBV12-3/TRBV12-4	15	few	TRBD2	TRBJ2-3	TGTGCCAGCAGGGGAGCGGGAGCTCTCGCAGATACGCAGTATTTT	CASRGAGALADTQYF
TRBV12-3/TRBV12-4	14	few	.	TRBJ1-5	TGTGCCAGCAGGCGAACAGTTAGCAATCAGCCCCAGCATTTT	CASRRTVSNQPQHF
TRBV7-8	11	few	.	TRBJ2-3	TGTGCCAGCAGCTTAGACAGTAGGCAGTATTTT	CASSLDSRQYF
TRBV6-5	17	.	TRBD2	TRBJ2-1	TGTGCCAGCAGTCGCTGGTCCCTAGCAGCGGGGGCGAATGAGCAGTTCTTC	CASSRWSLAAGANEQFF
TRBV27	14	.	.	TRBJ2-4	TGTGCCAGCAGTTTGTTGGGGGCAAGGAACATTCAGTACTTC	CASSLLGARNIQYF
TRBV24-1	13	.	.	TRBJ1-1	TGTGCCACCAGAAACAGAGAGGGCACTGAAGCTTTCTTT	CATRNREGTEAFF
TRBV29-1	13	.	TRBD2	TRBJ2-3	TGCAGCGTAAGCGGGAGGGCCACAGATACGCAGTATTTT	CSVSGRATDTQYF
TRBV6-6	15	few	TRBD2	TRBJ2-1	TGTGCCAGCAGTTACGGACTAGCGGGAGCTGGTGAGCAGTTCTTC	CASSYGLAGAGEQFF
TRBV20-1	16	few	TRBD1	TRBJ2-5	TGCAGTGCTAGCCGCTCCCCGGACAGGGGTTTAGGGACCCAGTACTTC	CSASRSPDRGLGTQYF
TRBV11-3	15	.	TRBD2	TRBJ2-1	TGTGCCAGCAGCCGGAAGCGGGAGGGCCTCAATGAGCAGTTCTTC	CASSRKREGLNEQFF
TRBV5-4	14	.	.	TRBJ2-1	TGTGCCAGCACCGGCGGAGGGAGTTCGAATGAGCAGTTCTTC	CASTGGGSSNEQFF
TRBV6-5	12	.	.	TRBJ2-7	TGTGCCAGCAGTTACCCCGACGGTGAGCAGTACTTC	CASSYPDGEQYF
TRBV4-1	15	.	.	TRBJ1-5	TGCGCCAGCAGCCAAGACAATCCCCAGTATCAGCCCCAGCATTTT	CASSQDNPQYQPQHF
TRBV6-4	13	few	.	TRBJ1-5	TGTGCCAGCAGTGAGTGGGTAGATCAGCCCCAGCATTTT	CASSEWVDQPQHF
TRBV7-2	14	.	TRBD1	TRBJ2-3	TGTGCCAGCAGCGCCTACAGGGGGCGGGATACGCAGTATTTT	CASSAYRGRDTQYF
TRBV4-3	15	.	TRBD2	TRBJ2-1	TGCGCCAGCAGCCCTAGTGGGCGGGAGGGTGATGAGCAGTTCTTC	CASSPSGREGDEQFF
TRBV19	16	few	TRBD2	TRBJ2-1	TGTGCCAGTAGTATAGAGAGTAGCGGGCCCTACAATGAGCAGTTCTTC	CASSIESSGPYNEQFF
TRBV4-3	16	.	TRBD2	TRBJ2-3	TGCGCCAGCAGCCAAGTTTTTGGCGGGAGCGGAGATACGCAGTATTTT	CASSQVFGGSGDTQYF
TRBV7-4	15	few	.	TRBJ2-5	TGTGCCAGCACCGAGGCGTCCCGAAGAGGGGAGACCCAGTACTTC	CASTEASRRGETQYF
TRBV27	16	.	.	TRBJ2-1	TGTGCCAGCAGTTTAATTGCGGGTGCGGACTACAATGAGCAGTTCTTC	CASSLIAGADYNEQFF
TRBV6-8	11	few	.	TRBJ1-1	TGTGCCAGCAGTTATACAGGACAAGCTTTCTTT	CASSYTGQAFF
TRBV19	15	.	.	TRBJ2-1	TGTGCCAGTAGTATAGTCGGGGCTAACTACAATGAGCAGTTCTTC	CASSIVGANYNEQFF
TRBV19	15	.	.	TRBJ2-1	TGTGCCAGTAGTATTAGCCACAACCGGTACAATGAGCAGTTCTTC	CASSISHNRYNEQFF
TRBV12-3/TRBV12-4	16	few	.	TRBJ1-3	TGTGCCAGCAGTTTTGGGGGAGTCGTGGACGGAAACACCATATATTTT	CASSFGGVVDGNTIYF
TRBV7-2	16	many	TRBD2	TRBJ2-1	TGTGCCAGCAGCTTAATGGCTAGCGGGAGCTACAATGAGCAGTTCTTC	CASSLMASGSYNEQFF
TRBV6-6	17	.	TRBD1	TRBJ2-3	TGTGCCAGCTCCCCTACGCTGGGGCAGGGGGGCACAGATACGCAGTATTTT	CASSPTLGQGGTDTQYF
TRBV19	14	.	.	TRBJ1-2	TGTGCCAGTAGTATACTAGAGGGAAACTATGGCTACACCTTC	CASSILEGNYGYTF
TRBV7-2	15	few	.	TRBJ1-1	TGTGCCAGCAGCTCTCGACAGGAGCCTAACACTGAAGCTTTCTTT	CASSSRQEPNTEAFF
TRBV6-8	17	.	.	TRBJ1-1	TGTGCCAGCAGTTACTCGTATAAGGAAACCGAGCTCACTGAAGCTTTCTTT	CASSYSYKETELTEAFF
TRBV7-2	15	few	TRBD1	TRBJ1-1	TGTGCCAGCAGCTATAGACAGGGGTGGCACACTGAAGCTTTCTTT	CASSYRQGWHTEAFF
TRBV7-2	16	.	TRBD2	TRBJ2-3	TGTGCCAGCAGCTTAGTTTTCAGCGGGGCCCGGGATACGCAGTATTTT	CASSLVFSGARDTQYF
TRBV7-6	10	.	.	TRBJ1-1	TGTGCCAGCAGCAACACTGAAGCTTTCTTT	CASSNTEAFF
TRBV6-5	15	.	TRBD1	TRBJ1-6	TGTGCCAGCAGGGGACGGACAGGGGGTGATTCACCCCTCCACTTT	CASRGRTGGDSPLHF
TRBV10-2	14	few	.	TRBJ2-1	TGCGCCAGCAGTGATATGACGAGCACCAGTGAGCAGTTCTTC	CASSDMTSTSEQFF
TRBV10-3	15	.	.	TRBJ1-3	TGTGCCATCAGCTCAACAGGGTTAGGTGGAAACACCATATATTTT	CAISSTGLGGNTIYF
TRBV7-2	14	many	.	TRBJ2-1	TGTGCCAGCAGCCAGGAGACTGTTTACAATGAGCAGTTCTTC	CASSQETVYNEQFF
TRBV7-9	13	few	.	TRBJ2-5	TGTGCCAGCAGCTTTGGGACATCAGAGACCCAGTACTTC	CASSFGTSETQYF
TRBV6-1	20	.	TRBD2	TRBJ2-5	TGTGCCAGCAGTTCCGGAACCGGGACTAGCGGGTCGACCTTCCAAGAGACCCAGTACTTC	CASSSGTGTSGSTFQETQYF
TRBV27	13	.	.	TRBJ2-7	TGTGCCAGCAGTTTGGCAGGGTTGGGCGAGCAGTACTTC	CASSLAGLGEQYF
TRBV7-8	18	many	TRBD1	TRBJ1-2	TGTGCCAGCAGCCCAATTCCGGGGGGACAGGGCATGGGCTATGGCTACACCTTC	CASSPIPGGQGMGYGYTF
TRBV6-5	16	few	.	TRBJ2-3	TGTGCCAGCAGTTACTCCAGGACGTCCTGGGCAGATACGCAGTATTTT	CASSYSRTSWADTQYF
TRBV25-1	15	.	TRBD2	TRBJ2-1	TGTGCCAGCAGTGGATCGGGACTAGGCTACAATGAGCAGTTCTTC	CASSGSGLGYNEQFF
TRBV6-1	16	.	.	TRBJ1-2	TGTGCCAGCAGTGAAGGAACAGGGTCTACTAACTATGGCTACACCTTC	CASSEGTGSTNYGYTF
TRBV4-3	15	once	TRBD2	TRBJ2-7	TGCGCCAGCAGCCAAGGACTAGCGGAAAATTACGAGCAGTACTTC	CASSQGLAENYEQYF
TRBV20-1	15	.	.	TRBJ2-3	TGCAGTGCTAGAGTTTCGGGAGAAGGCACAGATACGCAGTATTTT	CSARVSGEGTDTQYF
TRBV2	13	.	.	TRBJ2-2	TGTGCCAGCAGGAGGATCAACACCGGGGAGCTGTTTTTT	CASRRINTGELFF
TRBV28	14	.	.	TRBJ2-2	TGTGCCAGCAGTCCCGACACATCTATCGGGGAGCTGTTTTTT	CASSPDTSIGELFF
TRBV12-3/TRBV12-4	14	.	.	TRBJ1-5	TGTGCCAGCACCCTAGGGGGGGGGTTTCAGCCCCAGCATTTT	CASTLGGGFQPQHF
TRBV19	13	few	.	TRBJ1-1	TGTGCCAGTACCTCGTCGGTACGCGGTGAAGCTTTCTTT	CASTSSVRGEAFF
TRBV27	14	few	TRBD2	TRBJ2-1	TGTGCCAGCAGTTTATGGACTAGCGGGGTACAGTCGTTCTTC	CASSLWTSGVQSFF
TRBV7-2	14	.	.	TRBJ2-1	TGTGCCAGCAGCTTATACCTAGCGTACAATGAGCAGTTCTTC	CASSLYLAYNEQFF
TRBV7-2	14	.	.	TRBJ1-5	TGTGCCAGCAGCCCCGGGTCAGGCGCCGGGCCCCAGCATTTT	CASSPGSGAGPQHF
TRBV7-3	20	.	TRBD1	TRBJ2-2	TGTGCCAGCAGCTTAAATCCTCGGGGCCCGGGACAGGGGGCGAGCGGGGAGCTGTTTTTT	CASSLNPRGPGQGASGELFF
TRBV28	15	.	.	TRBJ1-1	TGTGCCAGCAGTTTAGAAGCACTTTTGAACACTGAAGCTTTCTTT	CASSLEALLNTEAFF
TRBV4-1	17	many	TRBD1	TRBJ2-5	TGCGCCAGCAGCCAGGACCCCGGACAGGGCGCCCAAGAGACCCAGTACTTC	CASSQDPGQGAQETQYF
TRBV11-2	13	few	.	TRBJ2-1	TGTGCCAGCAGCTTAGACCGTAGACATGAGCAGTTCTTC	CASSLDRRHEQFF